These T cell receptor beta chains were read from a single sample in a study of T-cell reconstitution after alpha-beta-depleted transplantation in children. TCRdb reprocessed the PCR reads with MiXCR, giving one entry per CDR3 protein. The sample has about 220,000 distinct CDR3 sequences, approximately 15% seen once. The material was PBMCs, mostly from graft donor cells, obtained 360 days after TCRalphabeta/CD19-depleted stem cell transplant. These receptor sequences come from a male patient between 2 and 9 years old who had a stem cell transplant for acute lymphoblastic leukemia, so the T cells may come from the graft donor. The CDR3 runs from the conserved cysteine through the conserved F or W. A D gene is named only where the DNA matches it firmly. Size values are once, few and many counts, or a class for expanded clones, and some rows have none.

v_call: TRBV7-6
j_call: TRBJ2-5
clone_size: -
d_call: -
cdr3_nt: TGTGCCAGCAGCTTAAGACCGGCACCGTACCAAGAGACCCAGTACTTC
cdr3_aa: CASSLRPAPYQETQYF

v_call: TRBV12-3/TRBV12-4
j_call: TRBJ2-1
clone_size: -
d_call: -
cdr3_nt: TGTGCCAGCAGTTTAGCGCTCCGATCGCGCTCCTACAATGAGCAGTTCTTC
cdr3_aa: CASSLALRSRSYNEQFF

v_call: TRBV5-6
j_call: TRBJ2-1
clone_size: -
d_call: -
cdr3_nt: TGTGCCAGCAGCTTGGTCAGGGTGAACAATGAGCAGTTCTTC
cdr3_aa: CASSLVRVNNEQFF

v_call: TRBV29-1
j_call: TRBJ2-3
clone_size: -
d_call: TRBD1
cdr3_nt: TGCAGCGTTGAACCTTCGCGACAGGGGACAGATACGCAGTATTTT
cdr3_aa: CSVEPSRQGTDTQYF

v_call: TRBV5-1
j_call: TRBJ1-2
clone_size: -
d_call: TRBD1
cdr3_nt: TGCGCCAGCAGCTCCGACAGGGATGTGGATGGCTACACCTTC
cdr3_aa: CASSSDRDVDGYTF

v_call: TRBV6-1
j_call: TRBJ2-1
clone_size: few
d_call: -
cdr3_nt: TGTGCCAGCAGCGTGTGGGGGAGCTCCTACAATGAGCAGTTCTTC
cdr3_aa: CASSVWGSSYNEQFF

v_call: TRBV12-3/TRBV12-4
j_call: TRBJ1-2
clone_size: many
d_call: TRBD1
cdr3_nt: TGTGCCAGCACTCCAGGGGGCACTAACTATGGCTACACCTTC
cdr3_aa: CASTPGGTNYGYTF

v_call: TRBV15
j_call: TRBJ1-1
clone_size: -
d_call: -
cdr3_nt: TGTGCCACCAGCAGCCTACAACAGATTCAAGACAAAGAAGCTTTCTTT
cdr3_aa: CATSSLQQIQDKEAFF

v_call: TRBV4-3
j_call: TRBJ1-3
clone_size: -
d_call: -
cdr3_nt: TGCGCCAGCAGCCAGACCCTTAGGGGTTACTCTGGAAACACCATATATTTT
cdr3_aa: CASSQTLRGYSGNTIYF

v_call: TRBV5-1
j_call: TRBJ2-2
clone_size: -
d_call: -
cdr3_nt: TGCGCCAGCAGCTTGGACGGGGCTGACACCGGGGAGCTGTTTTTT
cdr3_aa: CASSLDGADTGELFF